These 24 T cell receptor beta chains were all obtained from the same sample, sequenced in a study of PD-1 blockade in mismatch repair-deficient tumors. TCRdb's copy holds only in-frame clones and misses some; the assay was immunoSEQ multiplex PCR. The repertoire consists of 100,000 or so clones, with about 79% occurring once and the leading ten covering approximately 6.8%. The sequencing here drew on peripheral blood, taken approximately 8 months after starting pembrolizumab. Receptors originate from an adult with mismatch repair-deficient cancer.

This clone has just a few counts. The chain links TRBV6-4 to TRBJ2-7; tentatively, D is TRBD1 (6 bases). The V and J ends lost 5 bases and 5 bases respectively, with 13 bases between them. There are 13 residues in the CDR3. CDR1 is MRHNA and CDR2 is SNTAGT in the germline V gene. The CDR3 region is CASSNTGIHEQYF. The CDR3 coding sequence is TGTGCCAGCAGTAATACAGGGATCCACGAGCAGTACTTC.

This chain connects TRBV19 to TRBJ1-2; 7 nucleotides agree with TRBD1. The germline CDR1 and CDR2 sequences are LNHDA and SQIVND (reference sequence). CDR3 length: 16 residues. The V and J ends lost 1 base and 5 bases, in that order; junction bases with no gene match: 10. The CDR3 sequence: CASSIVGGSLRYGYTF. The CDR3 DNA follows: TGTGCCAGTAGTATAGTAGGGGGCTCGCTCAGGTATGGCTACACCTTC.

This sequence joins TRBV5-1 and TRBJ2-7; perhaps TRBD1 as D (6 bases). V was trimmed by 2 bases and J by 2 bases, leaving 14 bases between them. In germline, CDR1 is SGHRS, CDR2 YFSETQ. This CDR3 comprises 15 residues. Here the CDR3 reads CASSFKGSGAYEQYF. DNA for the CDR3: TGCGCCAGCAGCTTCAAGGGATCAGGGGCCTACGAGCAGTACTTC.

The CDR3 sequence is CASSLDRLDTGELFF. CDR3 DNA sequence: TGTGCCAGCAGCTTGGACAGGCTGGACACCGGGGAGCTGTTTTTT. J is TRBJ2-2 and V is TRBV5-6; maybe TRBD1 (5 bases). CDR3 length: 15 residues. Trimming stripped 0 bases from V and 3 bases from J, with 9 bases between. The germline V gene encodes CDR1 SGHDT and CDR2 YYEEEE.

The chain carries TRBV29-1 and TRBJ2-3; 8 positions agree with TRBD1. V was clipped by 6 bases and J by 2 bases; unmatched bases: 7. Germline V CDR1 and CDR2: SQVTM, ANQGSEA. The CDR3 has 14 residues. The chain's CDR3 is CSVETGVITDTQYF. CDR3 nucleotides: TGCAGCGTGGAGACAGGGGTGATCACAGATACGCAGTATTTT.

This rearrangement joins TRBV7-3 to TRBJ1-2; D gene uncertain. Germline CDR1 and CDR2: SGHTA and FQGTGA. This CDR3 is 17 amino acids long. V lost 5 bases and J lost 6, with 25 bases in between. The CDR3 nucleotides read TGTGCCAGCAGCCGCAATCACCTCAGGATCTCGAAGGATGGCTACACCTTC. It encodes CASSRNHLRISKDGYTF.

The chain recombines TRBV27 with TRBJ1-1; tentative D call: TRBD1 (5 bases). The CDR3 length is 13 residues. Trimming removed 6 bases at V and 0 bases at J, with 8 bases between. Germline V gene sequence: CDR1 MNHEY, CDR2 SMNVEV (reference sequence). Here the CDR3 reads CASSWGMNTEAFF. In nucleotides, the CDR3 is TGTGCCAGCAGCTGGGGGATGAACACTGAAGCTTTCTTT.

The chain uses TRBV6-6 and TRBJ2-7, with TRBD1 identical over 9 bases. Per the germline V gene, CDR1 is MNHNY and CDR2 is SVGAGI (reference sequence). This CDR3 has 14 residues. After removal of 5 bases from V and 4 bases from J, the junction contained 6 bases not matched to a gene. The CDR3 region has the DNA TGTGCCAGCAGTCGGACAGGGGTGTTTTACGAGCAGTACTTC. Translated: CASSRTGVFYEQYF.

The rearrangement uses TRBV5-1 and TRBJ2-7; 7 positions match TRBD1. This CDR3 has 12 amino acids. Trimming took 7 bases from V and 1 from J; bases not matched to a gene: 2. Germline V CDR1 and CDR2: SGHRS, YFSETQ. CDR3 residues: CASADRSYEQYF. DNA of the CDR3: TGCGCCAGCGCGGACAGGTCCTACGAGCAGTACTTC. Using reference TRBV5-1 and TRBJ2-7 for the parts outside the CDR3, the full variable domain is KAGVTQTPRYLIKTRGQQVTLSCSPISGHRSVSWYQQTPGQGLQFLFEYFSETQRNKGNFPGRFSGRQFSNSRSEMNVSTLELGDSALYLCASADRSYEQYFGPGTRLTVT.

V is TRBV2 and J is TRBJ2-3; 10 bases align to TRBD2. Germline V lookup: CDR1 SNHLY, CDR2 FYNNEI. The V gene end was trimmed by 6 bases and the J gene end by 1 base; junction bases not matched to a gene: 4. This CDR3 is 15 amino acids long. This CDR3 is CASSPGLAGTDTQYF. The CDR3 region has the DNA TGTGCCAGCAGCCCCGGACTAGCGGGCACAGATACGCAGTATTTT.

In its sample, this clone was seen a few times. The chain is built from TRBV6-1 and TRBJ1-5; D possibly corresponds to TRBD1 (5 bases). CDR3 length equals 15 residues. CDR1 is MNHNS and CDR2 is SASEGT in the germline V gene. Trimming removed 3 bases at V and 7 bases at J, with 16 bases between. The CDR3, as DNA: TGTGCCAGCAGTGATTATCGGGGGGAGGAACAGCCCCAGCATTTT. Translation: CASSDYRGEEQPQHF.

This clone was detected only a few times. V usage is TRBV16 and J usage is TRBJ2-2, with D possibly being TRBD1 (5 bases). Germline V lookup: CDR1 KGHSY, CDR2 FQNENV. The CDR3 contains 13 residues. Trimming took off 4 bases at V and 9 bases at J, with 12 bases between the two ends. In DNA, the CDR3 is TGTGCCAGCAGCCGACTTGCGGACAGGGAGCTGTTTTTT. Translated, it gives CASSRLADRELFF.

The CDR3 DNA sequence: TGTGCCAGCAGTCCTAACAGGGTAGGGACCCAGTACTTC. It specifies CASSPNRVGTQYF. The genes are TRBV27 and TRBJ2-5, with D possibly TRBD1 on 6 matching bases. The CDR3 totals 13 residues. V dropped 5 bases and J dropped 7 bases, with 14 bases sitting between them. The germline V gene encodes CDR1 MNHEY and CDR2 SMNVEV (reference sequence).

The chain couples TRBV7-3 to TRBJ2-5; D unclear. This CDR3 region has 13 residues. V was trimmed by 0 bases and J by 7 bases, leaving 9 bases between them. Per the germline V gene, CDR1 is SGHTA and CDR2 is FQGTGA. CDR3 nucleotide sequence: TGTGCCAGCAGCTTAACCCCACTGGGGACCCAGTACTTC. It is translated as CASSLTPLGTQYF.

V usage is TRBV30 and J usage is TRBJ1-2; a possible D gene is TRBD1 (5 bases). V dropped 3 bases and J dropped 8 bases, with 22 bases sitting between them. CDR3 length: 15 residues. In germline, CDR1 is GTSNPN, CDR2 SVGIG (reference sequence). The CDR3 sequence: CAWSAGRDGGEGYTF. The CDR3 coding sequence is TGTGCCTGGAGCGCGGGACGGGACGGTGGAGAGGGCTACACCTTC.

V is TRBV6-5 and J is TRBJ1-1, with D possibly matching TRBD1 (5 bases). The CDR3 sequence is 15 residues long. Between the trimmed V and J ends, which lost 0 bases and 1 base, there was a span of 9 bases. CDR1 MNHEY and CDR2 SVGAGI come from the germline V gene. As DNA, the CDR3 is TGTGCCAGCAGTTACTCGGGGCAGGAGAACACTGAAGCTTTCTTT. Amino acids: CASSYSGQENTEAFF.

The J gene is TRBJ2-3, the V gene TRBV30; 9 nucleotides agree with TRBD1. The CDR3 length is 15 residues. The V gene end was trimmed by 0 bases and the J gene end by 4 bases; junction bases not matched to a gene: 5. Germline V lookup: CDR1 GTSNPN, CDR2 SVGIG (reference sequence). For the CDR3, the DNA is TGTGCCTGGAGTGTGCAACAGGGGGCGGCAGATACGCAGTATTTT. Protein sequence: CAWSVQQGAADTQYF.

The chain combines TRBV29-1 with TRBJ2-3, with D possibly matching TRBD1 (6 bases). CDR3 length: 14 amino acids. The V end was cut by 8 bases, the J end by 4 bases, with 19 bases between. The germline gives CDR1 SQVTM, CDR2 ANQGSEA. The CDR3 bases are TGCAGCACCTGGACAGATGGAGCGGCAGATACGCAGTATTTT. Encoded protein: CSTWTDGAADTQYF.

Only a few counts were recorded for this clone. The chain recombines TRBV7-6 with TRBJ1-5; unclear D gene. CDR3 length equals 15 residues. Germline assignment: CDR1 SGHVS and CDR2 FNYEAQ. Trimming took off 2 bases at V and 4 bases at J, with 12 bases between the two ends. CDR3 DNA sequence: TGTGCCAGCAGCTTAATGGACGGGATTAATCAGCCCCAGCATTTT. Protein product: CASSLMDGINQPQHF.

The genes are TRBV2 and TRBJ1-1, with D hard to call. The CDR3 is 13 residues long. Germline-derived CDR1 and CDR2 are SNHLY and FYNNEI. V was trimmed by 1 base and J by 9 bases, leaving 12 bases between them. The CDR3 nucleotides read TGTGCCAGCAGTGAAGGACAAGCGTCCCAAGCTTTCTTT. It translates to CASSEGQASQAFF.

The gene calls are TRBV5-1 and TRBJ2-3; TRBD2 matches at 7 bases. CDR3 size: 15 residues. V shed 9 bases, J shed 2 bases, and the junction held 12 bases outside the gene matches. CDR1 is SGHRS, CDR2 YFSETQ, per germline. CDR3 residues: CATSTTGTTTDTQYF. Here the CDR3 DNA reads TGCGCCACCTCGACGACCGGGACTACCACAGATACGCAGTATTTT.

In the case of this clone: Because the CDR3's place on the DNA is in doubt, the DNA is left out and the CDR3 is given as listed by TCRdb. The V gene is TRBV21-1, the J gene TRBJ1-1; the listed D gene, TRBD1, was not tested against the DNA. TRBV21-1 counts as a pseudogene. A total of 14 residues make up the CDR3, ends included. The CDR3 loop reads CASSIWGQGTEAFF.

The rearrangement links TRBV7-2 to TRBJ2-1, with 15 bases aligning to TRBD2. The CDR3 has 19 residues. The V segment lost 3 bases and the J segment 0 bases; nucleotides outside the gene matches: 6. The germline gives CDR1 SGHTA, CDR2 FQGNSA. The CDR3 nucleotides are TGTGCCAGCAGCTTGGGGACTAGCGGGAGGCCCGGCTCCTACAATGAGCAGTTCTTC. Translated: CASSLGTSGRPGSYNEQFF.

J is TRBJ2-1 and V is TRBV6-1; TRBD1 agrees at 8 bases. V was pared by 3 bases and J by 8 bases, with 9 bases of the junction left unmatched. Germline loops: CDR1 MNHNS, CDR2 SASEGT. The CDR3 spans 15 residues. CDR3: CASSDEGQVRHEQFF. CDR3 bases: TGTGCCAGCAGTGATGAGGGACAGGTCCGCCATGAGCAGTTCTTC.